This T cell receptor (beta chain) comes out of a study of human T cells and chemical hapten exposure. Study background: Sensitization used 2% DPC on approximately 2 cm by approximately 2 cm upper inner arm skin.

This clonotype appeared many times. CDR1 is SGHVS, CDR2 FNYEAQ, per germline. The CDR3 totals 15 residues. V lost 5 bases, J lost 2 bases, and 14 bases lay in between. The sample's time point: patch test 1, 2 weeks after DPC sensitization. Treatment indicated: therapeutic diphenylcyclopropenone sensitization with weekly scalp DPC. Library preparation tagged each individual cDNA molecule with a unique molecular identifier. Per the original data handling: Ranging from about 20,000 to 700,000, TCR counts per sample had a median value of about 96,000. One entry per CDR3 protein, called by TCRdb with MiXCR from the RACE reads. These V and J calls are TCRdb output, not the study's own analysis. The repertoire consists of 45,000 to 70,000 distinct CDR3 sequences, with over 7.5% occurring once and the leading ten covering 13%.

The source was whole blood, collected in connection with sensitization to the hapten diphenylcyclopropenone (DPC). The rearrangement uses TRBV7-6 and TRBJ2-3, with D perhaps matching TRBD2 (6 bases). The sequence derives from a middle-aged woman with alopecia areata. Some clones in this sample may be carry-over from other donors' samples. The CDR3 region has the DNA TGTGCCAGCAGCCCGACTAGTTCTAACACAGATACGCAGTATTTT. Residues: CASSPTSSNTDTQYF.